This record concerns one T cell receptor (beta chain) sequence. Antigen specificity is unknown. A second PCR, run for roughly 7 to 12 cycles, used a sample-barcoded 5' primer plus a J-beta primer mix. Each cDNA molecule, via a template-switch adaptor with 12 random nucleotides, was tagged. Every individual sample yielded 2.5 million or more paired-end reads (each containing CDR3). One entry per CDR3 protein results from TCRdb running MiXCR on the 5' RACE reads. Among about 1.8 million distinct CDR3 sequences, about 50% were seen once, and the ten largest hold over 2%. The sample comes from a study of blood T cells in healthy people across ages. Study-level findings and limits: In these data, TCR beta diversity tracked strongly with naive T cell percentage.

Between the trimmed V and J ends, which lost 6 bases and 2 bases, there was a span of 20 bases. There are 16 residues in the CDR3. Germline CDR1 reads LGHDT; CDR2 reads YNNKEL (reference sequence). Extractions gave at least 5.5 micrograms of total RNA per sample. The rearrangement links TRBV3-1 to TRBJ2-7; D may correspond to TRBD1 or TRBD2 (6 bases each). The receptor's source is a middle-aged woman in good health. The material sequenced was blood. CDR3 sequence (DNA): TGTGCCAGCAGTGGAAAGGGGGGACATATAACCTACGAGCAGTACTTC. Its translation: CASSGKGGHITYEQYF.